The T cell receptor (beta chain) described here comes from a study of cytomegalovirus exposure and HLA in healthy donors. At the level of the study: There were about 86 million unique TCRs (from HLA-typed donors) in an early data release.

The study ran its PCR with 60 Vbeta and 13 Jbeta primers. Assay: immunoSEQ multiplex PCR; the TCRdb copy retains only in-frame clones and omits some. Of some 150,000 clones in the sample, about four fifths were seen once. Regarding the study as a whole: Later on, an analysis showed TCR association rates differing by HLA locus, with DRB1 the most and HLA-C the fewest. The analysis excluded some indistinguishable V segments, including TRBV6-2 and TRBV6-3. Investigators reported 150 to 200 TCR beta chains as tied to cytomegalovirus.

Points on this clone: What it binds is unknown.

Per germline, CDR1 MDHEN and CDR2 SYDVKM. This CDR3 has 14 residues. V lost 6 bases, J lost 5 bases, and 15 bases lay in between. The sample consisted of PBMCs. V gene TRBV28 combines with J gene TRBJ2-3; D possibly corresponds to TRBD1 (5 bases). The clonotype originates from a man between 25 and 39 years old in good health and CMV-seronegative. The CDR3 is CASRPLGALDTQYF. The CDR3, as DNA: TGTGCCAGCAGGCCCTTAGGGGCTCTAGATACGCAGTATTTT.